The rows below give T cell receptor beta chains drawn from one sample of a study of blood T cells in healthy people across ages. TCRdb reprocessed the 5' RACE reads via MiXCR and lists one record per CDR3 protein. The data contain hundreds of thousands of distinct CDR3 sequences, roughly 24% of them singletons. These data were likewise used in another study, on T cells of mothers and their children.

What was sequenced was blood. The receptors were gathered from a boy younger than 18 in good health. CDR3s include the opening cysteine and the closing phenylalanine or tryptophan. The order of the fields is V gene, J gene, D gene, clone size, CDR3 protein, CDR3 DNA. The D gene is left open where the match is weak. Expanded clones get a size class; other rows say once, few or many, or leave the size out.

V: TRBV29-1
J: TRBJ2-5
D: NA
size: NA
CDR3: CSVELSGETQYF
DNA: TGCAGCGTTGAGTTAAGCGGAGAGACCCAGTACTTC

V: TRBV27
J: TRBJ2-7
D: NA
size: few
CDR3: CASSPIEGGADNEQYF
DNA: TGTGCCAGCAGTCCAATCGAGGGAGGCGCGGACAACGAGCAGTACTTC

V: TRBV29-1
J: TRBJ2-1
D: NA
size: NA
CDR3: CSVDDLRNEQFF
DNA: TGCAGCGTTGACGACCTAAGGAATGAGCAGTTCTTC

V: TRBV20-1
J: TRBJ1-1
D: NA
size: NA
CDR3: CSASSGRTEAFF
DNA: TGCAGTGCTAGCAGCGGACGCACTGAAGCTTTCTTT

V: TRBV12-3/TRBV12-4
J: TRBJ2-7
D: TRBD2
size: NA
CDR3: CASNLGLAGGSGEQYF
DNA: TGTGCCAGCAACCTGGGACTAGCGGGGGGGTCTGGCGAGCAGTACTTC

V: TRBV2
J: TRBJ1-2
D: NA
size: NA
CDR3: CASRDRRTSYGYTF
DNA: TGTGCCAGCAGGGATCGGAGGACATCCTATGGCTACACCTTC

V: TRBV29-1
J: TRBJ2-3
D: NA
size: NA
CDR3: CSVVWGSGATDTQYF
DNA: TGCAGCGTTGTCTGGGGAAGCGGTGCCACAGATACGCAGTATTTT

V: TRBV5-1
J: TRBJ2-7
D: TRBD1
size: few
CDR3: CASSQGTGKKTYEQYF
DNA: TGCGCCAGCAGCCAGGGGACAGGAAAAAAAACCTACGAGCAGTACTTC

V: TRBV20-1
J: TRBJ2-7
D: NA
size: few
CDR3: CSASVGGDFYEQYF
DNA: TGCAGTGCTAGTGTGGGGGGTGACTTCTACGAGCAGTACTTC

V: TRBV9
J: TRBJ2-1
D: TRBD2
size: few
CDR3: CASSVWVAGGNEQFF
DNA: TGTGCCAGCAGCGTATGGGTAGCGGGGGGGAATGAGCAGTTCTTC

V: TRBV28
J: TRBJ2-7
D: NA
size: NA
CDR3: CASSSDRQQYF
DNA: TGTGCCAGCAGTTCGGACAGACAGCAGTACTTC

V: TRBV9
J: TRBJ2-2
D: NA
size: NA
CDR3: CASSGRGTVNTGELFF
DNA: TGTGCCAGCAGCGGTCGCGGGACAGTGAACACCGGGGAGCTGTTTTTT

V: TRBV11-2
J: TRBJ1-2
D: NA
size: NA
CDR3: CASSRRGPTYGYTF
DNA: TGTGCCAGCAGCCGACGCGGGCCGACCTATGGCTACACCTTC

V: TRBV4-2
J: TRBJ1-4
D: NA
size: few
CDR3: CASSQEADNEKLFF
DNA: TGTGCCAGCAGCCAAGAGGCCGATAATGAAAAACTGTTTTTT

V: TRBV11-1
J: TRBJ1-6
D: TRBD1
size: few
CDR3: CASSPGTGGDQPLHF
DNA: TGTGCCAGCAGCCCCGGGACAGGGGGCGACCAACCCCTCCACTTT

V: TRBV7-9
J: TRBJ1-1
D: NA
size: few
CDR3: CASTPTGINTEAFF
DNA: TGTGCCAGCACCCCGACAGGAATCAACACTGAAGCTTTCTTT

V: TRBV2
J: TRBJ2-7
D: TRBD2
size: many
CDR3: CASSFRTSWEQYF
DNA: TGTGCCAGCAGTTTCCGGACTAGCTGGGAGCAGTACTTC

V: TRBV10-3
J: TRBJ2-3
D: NA
size: NA
CDR3: CAISDRQGITDTQYF
DNA: TGTGCCATCAGTGACCGCCAGGGTATCACAGATACGCAGTATTTT

V: TRBV28
J: TRBJ2-7
D: TRBD2
size: NA
CDR3: CASSLKGLAGAYEQYF
DNA: TGTGCCAGCAGTTTAAAGGGACTAGCGGGGGCCTACGAGCAGTACTTC

V: TRBV5-5
J: TRBJ2-7
D: NA
size: few
CDR3: CASSSPVPYEQYF
DNA: TGTGCCAGCAGTTCCCCAGTACCCTACGAGCAGTACTTC

V: TRBV6-1
J: TRBJ2-5
D: TRBD2
size: few
CDR3: CASERTSGRPQETQYF
DNA: TGTGCCAGCGAGAGGACTAGCGGACGACCTCAAGAGACCCAGTACTTC

V: TRBV5-5
J: TRBJ1-5
D: NA
size: NA
CDR3: CASSPPDGQPQHF
DNA: TGTGCCAGCAGCCCGCCGGACGGTCAGCCCCAGCATTTT

V: TRBV20-1
J: TRBJ2-5
D: NA
size: NA
CDR3: CSARDPLRETQYF
DNA: TGCAGTGCACGGGACCCCTTACGGGAGACCCAGTACTTC

V: TRBV24-1
J: TRBJ2-5
D: NA
size: NA
CDR3: CATSAPGQEETQYF
DNA: TGTGCCACCAGTGCGCCGGGACAAGAAGAGACCCAGTACTTC

V: TRBV5-1
J: TRBJ1-5
D: NA
size: NA
CDR3: CASTPEGGQPQHF
DNA: TGCGCCAGCACCCCAGAGGGAGGTCAGCCCCAGCATTTT

V: TRBV12-3/TRBV12-4
J: TRBJ2-3
D: NA
size: NA
CDR3: CASSFHGEDMQYF
DNA: TGTGCCAGCAGTTTTCATGGAGAAGATATGCAGTATTTT